One and the same sample provided the 5 T cell receptor beta chains below, sequenced in a study of T cells in localized non-small cell lung cancer. Sequencing was performed with immunoSEQ multiplex PCR; in TCRdb, only in-frame clones are kept and a portion is missing. The table records fewer than 30,000 clones, approximately 88% of them present only once. The source material was PBMCs, sampled before any cancer treatment. These receptors were obtained from a man aged 40 to 70 with stage II lung adenocarcinoma.

J is TRBJ2-1 and V is TRBV5-4; 9 nucleotides match TRBD1. CDR1 is SGHNT, CDR2 YYREEE, per germline (reference sequence). The V segment lost 3 bases and the J segment 4 bases; nucleotides outside the gene matches: 2. The length of the CDR3 is 14 residues. The CDR3, as DNA: TGTGCCAGCAGCTCGGACAGGGGTTACAATGAGCAGTTCTTC. Encoded protein: CASSSDRGYNEQFF.

The CDR3 DNA reads TGTGCCAGCAGTTTATTTCAGGTCGGCGAGCAGTACTTC. Its protein is CASSLFQVGEQYF. V gene TRBV28 combines with J gene TRBJ2-7; D gene uncertain. CDR1 and CDR2 (germline): MDHEN, SYDVKM. V lost 1 base to trimming and J lost 6 bases, with 10 bases between them. The CDR3 sequence is 13 residues long. The variable domain in full, completed from reference TRBV28 and TRBJ2-7, reads DVKVTQSSRYLVKRTGEKVFLECVQDMDHENMFWYRQDPGLGLRLIYFSYDVKMKEKGDIPEGYSVSREKKERFSLILESASTNQTSMYLCASSLFQVGEQYFGPGTRLTVT.

The rearrangement joins TRBV28 to TRBJ1-1; D remains ambiguous. Germline V gene lookup returns CDR1 MDHEN and CDR2 SYDVKM. With 5 bases removed from V and 8 bases from J, the gap between germline ends came to 12 bases. This CDR3 region has 12 residues. Here the CDR3 reads CASSPLGREAFF. For the CDR3, the DNA is TGTGCCAGCAGTCCCCTCGGCCGCGAAGCTTTCTTT.

The CDR3 DNA is TGTGCCAGCAGAGAAGACAGAAACAATGAGCAGTTCTTC. Residues: CASREDRNNEQFF. The V call is TRBV6-5, the J call TRBJ2-1; perhaps TRBD1 as D (5 bases). Per germline, CDR1 MNHEY and CDR2 SVGAGI. Trimming shortened V by 6 bases and J by 5 bases, and 11 bases separated the two germline ends. The CDR3 sequence is 13 residues long.

The V call is TRBV10-1, the J call TRBJ1-4; D possibly corresponds to TRBD1 (5 bases). V was shortened by 8 bases and J by 6 bases, with 25 bases between the two germline ends. Germline loops: CDR1 WNHNN, CDR2 SYGVQD (reference sequence). This CDR3 contains 17 residues. In nucleotides, the CDR3 is TGCGCCAGCCGACCAGTTGAGGGACCAAGAATGTATGAAAAACTGTTTTTT. Translated, it gives CASRPVEGPRMYEKLFF.